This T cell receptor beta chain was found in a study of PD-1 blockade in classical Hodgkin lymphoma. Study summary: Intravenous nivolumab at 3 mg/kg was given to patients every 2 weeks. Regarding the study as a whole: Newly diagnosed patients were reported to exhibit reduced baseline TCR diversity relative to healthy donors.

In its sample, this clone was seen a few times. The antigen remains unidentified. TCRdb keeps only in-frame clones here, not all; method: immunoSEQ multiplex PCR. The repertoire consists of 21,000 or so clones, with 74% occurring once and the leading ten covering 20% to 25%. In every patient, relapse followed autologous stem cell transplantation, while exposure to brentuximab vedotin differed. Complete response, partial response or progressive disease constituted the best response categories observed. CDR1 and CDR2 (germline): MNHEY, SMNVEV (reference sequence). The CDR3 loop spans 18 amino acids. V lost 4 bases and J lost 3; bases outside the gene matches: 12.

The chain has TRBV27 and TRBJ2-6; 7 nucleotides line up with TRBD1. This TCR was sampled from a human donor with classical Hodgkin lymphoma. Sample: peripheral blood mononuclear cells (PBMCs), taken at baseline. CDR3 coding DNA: TGTGCCAGCAGTTCCTCGACAGGGTTGAGGGTTGGGGCCAACGTCCTGACTTTC. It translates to CASSSSTGLRVGANVLTF.